This note documents a single T cell receptor beta chain sequence. This clonotype has only a few counts. There is no known antigen for this receptor. Base qualities are not provided; no much larger clone lies one nucleotide away. This sample is part of a study of T-cell reconstitution after alpha-beta-depleted transplantation in children (dated by TCRdb to the mid-2010s). About the full investigation: T-cell immune reconstitution after TCRalphabeta/CD19-depleted allogeneic hematopoietic cell transplantation in children was quantitatively tracked in the study by means of TCR repertoire profiling.

The CDR3, from cysteine to phenylalanine, totals 13 residues. Only the CDR3 region is kept as DNA, spanning 39 bases read in frame from base 1. Trimming costs V 3 bases and J 4 bases, and their ends lie 9 bases apart. The method was PCR. Sequenced on an Illumina HiSeq 2500. TCR library preparation used molecular barcoding, with unique molecular identifiers applied to normalize quantification of the TCRbeta repertoire. TCRdb reran the public reads through fastp at Q25 and MiXCR, keeping productive beta chains. Rows with one shared CDR3 protein collapse into an entry with the most common genes and DNA. In all, the sample holds some 300,000 distinct CDR3 sequences, and over 7.5% of those were seen once. 9.1% of the sample comes from the top ten. Sample treatment or condition, as interpreted from the label and publication: allogeneic hematopoietic cell transplantation with graft depleted of TCRalphabeta T cells and CD19 B cells. The transplant recipients were children given TCRalphabeta/CD19-depleted allogeneic hematopoietic cell grafts.

General findings and caveats noted by the study authors: In some patients, high TCRbeta diversity at day 60 was attributed to recipient T cells and intrathymic progenitors that had survived conditioning. About two months after transplant, the apparently early recovery of alphabetaT-cell counts reportedly depended on just several hundred clones that had expanded rapidly and came from non-depleted graft cells. Over subsequent months, a decline in hyperexpanded clone frequencies was noted, and after one year, T-cell counts and TCRbeta diversity were mostly ascribed to newly produced T cells.

This chain joins TRBV12-3 or TRBV12-4 to TRBJ1-2; the D gene identity is not certain. The sequencing here drew on peripheral blood, taken 360 days after TCRalphabeta/CD19-depleted stem cell transplant. The clonotype originates from a female patient aged 2 to 10 who had a stem cell transplant for Fanconi anemia, so the T cells may come from the graft donor. The CDR3 region has the sequence CASSFSGIYGYTF. The DNA sequence follows: TGTGCCAGCAGTTTCTCGGGGATCTATGGCTACACCTTC.